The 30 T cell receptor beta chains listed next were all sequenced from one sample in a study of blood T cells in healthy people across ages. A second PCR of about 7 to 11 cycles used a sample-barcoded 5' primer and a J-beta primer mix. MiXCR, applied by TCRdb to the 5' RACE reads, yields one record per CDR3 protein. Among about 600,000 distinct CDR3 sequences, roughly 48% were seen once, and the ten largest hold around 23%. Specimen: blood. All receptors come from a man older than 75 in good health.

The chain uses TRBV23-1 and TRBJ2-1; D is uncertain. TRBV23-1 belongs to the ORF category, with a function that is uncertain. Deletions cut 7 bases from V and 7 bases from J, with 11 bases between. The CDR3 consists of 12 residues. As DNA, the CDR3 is TGCGCCAGCACCGAGCTTACGAATGAGCAGTTCTTC. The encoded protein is CASTELTNEQFF.

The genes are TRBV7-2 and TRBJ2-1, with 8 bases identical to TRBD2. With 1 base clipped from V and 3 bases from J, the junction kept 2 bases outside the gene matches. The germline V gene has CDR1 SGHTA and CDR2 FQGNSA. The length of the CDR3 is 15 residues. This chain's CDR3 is CASSLVSGNYNEQFF. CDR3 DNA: TGTGCCAGCAGCTTAGTTAGCGGGAACTACAATGAGCAGTTCTTC.

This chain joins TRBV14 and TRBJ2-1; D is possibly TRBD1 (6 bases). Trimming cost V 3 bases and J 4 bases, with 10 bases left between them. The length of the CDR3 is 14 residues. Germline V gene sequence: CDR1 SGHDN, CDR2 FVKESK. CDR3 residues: CASSQGTIYNEQFF. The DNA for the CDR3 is TGTGCCAGCAGCCAGGGGACAATTTACAATGAGCAGTTCTTC.

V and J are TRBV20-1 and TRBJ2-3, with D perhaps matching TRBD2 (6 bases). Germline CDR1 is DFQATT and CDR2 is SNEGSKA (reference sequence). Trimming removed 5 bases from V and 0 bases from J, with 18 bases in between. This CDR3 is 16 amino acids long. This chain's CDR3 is CSAPTYKTSSTDTQYF. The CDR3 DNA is TGCAGTGCTCCCACCTATAAAACTAGCAGCACAGATACGCAGTATTTT.

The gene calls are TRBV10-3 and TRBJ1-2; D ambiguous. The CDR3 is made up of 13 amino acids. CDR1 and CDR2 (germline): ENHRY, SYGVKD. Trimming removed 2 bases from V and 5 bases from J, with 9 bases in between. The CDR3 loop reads CAISEERFYGYTF. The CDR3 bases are TGTGCCATCAGTGAGGAACGGTTTTATGGCTACACCTTC.

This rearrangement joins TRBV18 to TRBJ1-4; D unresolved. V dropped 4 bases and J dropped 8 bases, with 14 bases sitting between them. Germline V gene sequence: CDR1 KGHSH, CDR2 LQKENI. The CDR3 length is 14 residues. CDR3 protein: CASSLSETDEKLFF. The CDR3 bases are TGTGCCAGCTCACTCAGTGAGACCGACGAAAAACTGTTTTTT.

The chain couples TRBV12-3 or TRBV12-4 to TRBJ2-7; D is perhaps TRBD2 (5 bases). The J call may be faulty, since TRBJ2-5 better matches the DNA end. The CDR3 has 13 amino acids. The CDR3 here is CATGGGLGETQYF. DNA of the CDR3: TGTGCCACGGGTGGAGGTCTCGGGGAGACCCAGTACTTC.

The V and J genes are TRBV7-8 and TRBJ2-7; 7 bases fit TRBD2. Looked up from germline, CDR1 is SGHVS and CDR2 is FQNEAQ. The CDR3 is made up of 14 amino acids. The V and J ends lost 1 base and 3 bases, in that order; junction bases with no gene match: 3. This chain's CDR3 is CASSLEPSGYEQYF. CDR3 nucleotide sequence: TGTGCCAGCAGCTTAGAGCCTAGCGGCTACGAGCAGTACTTC.

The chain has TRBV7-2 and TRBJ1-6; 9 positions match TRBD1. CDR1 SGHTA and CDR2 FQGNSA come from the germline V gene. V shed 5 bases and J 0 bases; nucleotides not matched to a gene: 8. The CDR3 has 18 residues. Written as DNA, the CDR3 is TGTGCCAGCAGCGAACGGACAGGGGCGAGCTCCTATAATTCACCCCTCCACTTT. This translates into CASSERTGASSYNSPLHF. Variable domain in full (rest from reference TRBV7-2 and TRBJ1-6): GAGVSQSPSNKVTEKGKDVELRCDPISGHTALYWYRQSLGQGLEFLIYFQGNSAPDKSGLPSDRFSAERTGGSVSTLTIQRTQQEDSAVYLCASSERTGASSYNSPLHFGNGTRLTVT.

CDR3 DNA sequence: TGCGCCAGCAGCCCAACGGCGGGGAGGTTCACTGAAGCTTTCTTT. It specifies CASSPTAGRFTEAFF. The V gene is TRBV10-2, the J gene TRBJ1-1; D unresolved. The CDR3 covers 15 residues. The V and J ends lost 6 bases and 4 bases respectively, with 18 bases between them. Per germline, CDR1 WSHSY and CDR2 SAAADI.

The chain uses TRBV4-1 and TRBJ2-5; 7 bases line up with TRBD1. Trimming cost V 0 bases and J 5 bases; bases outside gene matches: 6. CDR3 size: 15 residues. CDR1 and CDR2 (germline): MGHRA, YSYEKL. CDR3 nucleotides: TGCGCCAGCAGCCAAGATGGCAGGGGGTGGGAGACCCAGTACTTC. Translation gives CASSQDGRGWETQYF.

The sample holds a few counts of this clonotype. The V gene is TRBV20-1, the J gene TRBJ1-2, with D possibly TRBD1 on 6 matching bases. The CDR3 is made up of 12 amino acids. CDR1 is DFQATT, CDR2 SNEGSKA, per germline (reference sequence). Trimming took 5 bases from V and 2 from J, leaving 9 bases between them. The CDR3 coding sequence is TGCAGTGCTCAGGACAGAAACTATGGCTACACCTTC. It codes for CSAQDRNYGYTF.

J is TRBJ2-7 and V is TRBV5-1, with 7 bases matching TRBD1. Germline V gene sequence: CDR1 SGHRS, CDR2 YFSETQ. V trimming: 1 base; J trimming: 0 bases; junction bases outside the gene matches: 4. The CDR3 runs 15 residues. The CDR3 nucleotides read TGCGCCAGCAGCTTGTTGCGACAGGGCTCCTACGAGCAGTACTTC. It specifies CASSLLRQGSYEQYF. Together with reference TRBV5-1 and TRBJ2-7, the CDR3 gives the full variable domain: KAGVTQTPRYLIKTRGQQVTLSCSPISGHRSVSWYQQTPGQGLQFLFEYFSETQRNKGNFPGRFSGRQFSNSRSEMNVSTLELGDSALYLCASSLLRQGSYEQYFGPGTRLTVT.

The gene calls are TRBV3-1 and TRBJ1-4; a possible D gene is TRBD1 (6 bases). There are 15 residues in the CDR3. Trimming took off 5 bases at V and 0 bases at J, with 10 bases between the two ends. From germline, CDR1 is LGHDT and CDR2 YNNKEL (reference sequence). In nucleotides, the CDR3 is TGTGCCAGCAGCGCGCAGGGGACAACTAATGAAAAACTGTTTTTT. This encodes CASSAQGTTNEKLFF.

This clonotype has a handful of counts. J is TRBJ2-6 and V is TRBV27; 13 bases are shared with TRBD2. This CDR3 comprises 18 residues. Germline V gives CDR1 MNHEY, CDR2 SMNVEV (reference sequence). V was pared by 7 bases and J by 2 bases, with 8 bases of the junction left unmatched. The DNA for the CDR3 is TGTGCCAGCACCTCCCCGGGACTAGCGGGAACTGGGGCCAACGTCCTGACTTTC. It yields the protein CASTSPGLAGTGANVLTF.

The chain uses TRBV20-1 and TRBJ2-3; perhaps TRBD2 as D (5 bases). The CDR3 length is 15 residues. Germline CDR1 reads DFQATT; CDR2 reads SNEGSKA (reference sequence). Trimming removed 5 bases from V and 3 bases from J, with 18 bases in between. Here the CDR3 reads CSAAGYGKETDTQYF. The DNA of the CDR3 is TGCAGTGCTGCTGGTTACGGGAAAGAGACAGATACGCAGTATTTT.

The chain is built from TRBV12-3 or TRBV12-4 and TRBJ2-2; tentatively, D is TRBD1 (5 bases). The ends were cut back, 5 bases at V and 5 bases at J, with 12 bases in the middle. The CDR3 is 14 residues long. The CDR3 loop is CASSGAGKTGELFF. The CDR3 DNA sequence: TGTGCCAGCAGTGGGGCAGGGAAGACCGGGGAGCTGTTTTTT.

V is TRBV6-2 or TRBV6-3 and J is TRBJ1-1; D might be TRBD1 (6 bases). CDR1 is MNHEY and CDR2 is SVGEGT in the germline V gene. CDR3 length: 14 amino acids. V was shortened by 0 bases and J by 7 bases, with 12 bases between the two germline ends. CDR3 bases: TGTGCCAGCAGTTACTCAGGGGGACCCAATGAAGCTTTCTTT. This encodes CASSYSGGPNEAFF.

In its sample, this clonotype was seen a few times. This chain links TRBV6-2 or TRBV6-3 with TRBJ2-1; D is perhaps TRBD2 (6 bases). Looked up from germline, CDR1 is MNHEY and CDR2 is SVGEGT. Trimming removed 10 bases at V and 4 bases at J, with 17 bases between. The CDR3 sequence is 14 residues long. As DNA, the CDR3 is TGTGCCACCATCACCGGGAGTTGGTACAATGAGCAGTTCTTC. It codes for CATITGSWYNEQFF.

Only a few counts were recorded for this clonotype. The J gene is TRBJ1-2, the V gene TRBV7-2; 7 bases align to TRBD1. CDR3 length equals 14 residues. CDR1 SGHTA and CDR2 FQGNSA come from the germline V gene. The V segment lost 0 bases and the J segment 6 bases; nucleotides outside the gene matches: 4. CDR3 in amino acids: CASSLAPGGDGYTF. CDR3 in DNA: TGTGCCAGCAGCTTAGCGCCAGGGGGGGATGGCTACACCTTC.

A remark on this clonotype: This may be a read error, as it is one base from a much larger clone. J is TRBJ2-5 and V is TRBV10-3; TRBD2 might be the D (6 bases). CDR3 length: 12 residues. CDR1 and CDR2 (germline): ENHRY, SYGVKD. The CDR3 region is CAFSEAGETQYF. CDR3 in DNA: TGTGCCTTCAGTGAAGCGGGAGAGACCCAGTACTTC.

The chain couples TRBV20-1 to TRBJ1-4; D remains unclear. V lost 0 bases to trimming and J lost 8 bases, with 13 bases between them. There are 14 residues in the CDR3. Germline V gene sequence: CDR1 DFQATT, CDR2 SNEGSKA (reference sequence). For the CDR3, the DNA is TGCAGTGCTAGAGAGGCGAGGACTGGGGAAAAACTGTTTTTT. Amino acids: CSAREARTGEKLFF.

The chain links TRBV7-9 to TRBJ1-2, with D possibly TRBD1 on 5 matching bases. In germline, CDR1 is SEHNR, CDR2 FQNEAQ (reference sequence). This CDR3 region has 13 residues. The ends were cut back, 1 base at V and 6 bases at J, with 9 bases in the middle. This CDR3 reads CASSLGGVHGYTF. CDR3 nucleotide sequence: TGTGCCAGCAGCTTAGGAGGGGTCCATGGCTACACCTTC.

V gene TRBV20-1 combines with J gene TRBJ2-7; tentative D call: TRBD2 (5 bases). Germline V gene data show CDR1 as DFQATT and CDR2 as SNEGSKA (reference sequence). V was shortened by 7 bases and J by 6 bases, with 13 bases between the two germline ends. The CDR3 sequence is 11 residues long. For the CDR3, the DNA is TGCAGTGGAGAGGGCGGGCTCGAGCAGTACTTC. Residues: CSGEGGLEQYF.

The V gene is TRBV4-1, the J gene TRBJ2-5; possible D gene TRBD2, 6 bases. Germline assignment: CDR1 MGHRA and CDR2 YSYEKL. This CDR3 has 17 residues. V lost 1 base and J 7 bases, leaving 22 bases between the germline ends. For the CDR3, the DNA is TGCGCCAGCAGCCAAGTCAATGCTGCGGGACCAGAAGGGACCCAGTACTTC. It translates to CASSQVNAAGPEGTQYF.

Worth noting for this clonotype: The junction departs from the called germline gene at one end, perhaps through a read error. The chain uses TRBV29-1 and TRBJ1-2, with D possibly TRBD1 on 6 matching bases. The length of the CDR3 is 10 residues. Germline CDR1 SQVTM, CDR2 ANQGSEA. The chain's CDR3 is CSVVHGGFTF. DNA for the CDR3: TGCAGCGTTGTTCATGGGGGCTTCACCTTC.

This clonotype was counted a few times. CDR3 region: CAWSMGEATDTQYF. The CDR3, as DNA: TGTGCCTGGAGTATGGGGGAGGCGACAGATACGCAGTATTTT. V usage is TRBV30 and J usage is TRBJ2-3; D perhaps matches TRBD2 (6 bases). From germline, CDR1 is GTSNPN and CDR2 SVGIG (reference sequence). CDR3 size: 14 residues. V was cut by 2 bases and J by 3 bases, with 12 bases left in between.

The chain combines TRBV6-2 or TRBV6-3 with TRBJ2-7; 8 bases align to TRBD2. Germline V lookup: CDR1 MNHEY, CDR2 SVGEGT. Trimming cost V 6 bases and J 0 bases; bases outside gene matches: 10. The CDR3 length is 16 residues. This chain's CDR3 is CASRGGTSSRSYEQYF. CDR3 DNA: TGTGCCAGCAGGGGAGGGACTAGTTCCCGCTCCTACGAGCAGTACTTC.

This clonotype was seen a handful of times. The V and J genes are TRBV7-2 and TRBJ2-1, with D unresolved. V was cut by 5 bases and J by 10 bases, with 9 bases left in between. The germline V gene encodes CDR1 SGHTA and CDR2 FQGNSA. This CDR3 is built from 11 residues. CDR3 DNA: TGTGCCAGCAGCCCCCTTGAGGAGCAGTTCTTC. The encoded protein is CASSPLEEQFF.

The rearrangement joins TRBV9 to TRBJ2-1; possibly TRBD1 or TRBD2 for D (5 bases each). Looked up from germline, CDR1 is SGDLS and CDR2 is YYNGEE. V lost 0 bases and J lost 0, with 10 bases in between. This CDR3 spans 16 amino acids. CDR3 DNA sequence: TGTGCCAGCAGCGTAGCAGGGACCAACTCCTACAATGAGCAGTTCTTC. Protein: CASSVAGTNSYNEQFF.